The TCR beta chain under discussion was sequenced for a study of T cells in localized non-small cell lung cancer. Measured with immunoSEQ multiplex PCR; TCRdb has only the in-frame clones, and not every one. The profile shows around 33,000 clones, over 70% of them singletons. CDR3 size: 13 residues. Germline CDR1 reads SGHDN; CDR2 reads FVKESK. V shed 3 bases and J shed 7 bases, with 9 bases lying between them. This clonotype originated in a male donor older than 55 with stage III squamous cell lung carcinoma. The chain combines TRBV14 with TRBJ2-2; D remains unclear. This material consisted of peripheral blood, taken before any cancer treatment. The CDR3: CASSHGSYGELFF. Written as DNA, the CDR3 is TGTGCCAGCAGCCACGGAAGCTACGGGGAGCTGTTTTTT.